This T cell receptor (beta chain) appears in the sequencing data of a study of control samples from healthy donors and cancer patients. V lost 4 bases to trimming and J lost 6 bases, with 22 bases between them. The germline V gene encodes CDR1 MNHNS and CDR2 SASEGT. CDR3 size: 16 residues. Sequenced by immunoSEQ multiplex PCR; TCRdb stores in-frame clones only, minus some. Of under 150,000 clones in the sample, about 87% were seen once. The receptor comes from a man aged 55 to 69 in good health. Sequenced material: blood. The chain is built from TRBV6-1 and TRBJ2-7; D is perhaps TRBD1 or TRBD2 (6 bases each). The CDR3 sequence is CASSARTSFGGREQYF. CDR3 DNA sequence: TGTGCCAGCAGTGCCCGAACGAGCTTCGGGGGCCGCGAGCAGTACTTC.